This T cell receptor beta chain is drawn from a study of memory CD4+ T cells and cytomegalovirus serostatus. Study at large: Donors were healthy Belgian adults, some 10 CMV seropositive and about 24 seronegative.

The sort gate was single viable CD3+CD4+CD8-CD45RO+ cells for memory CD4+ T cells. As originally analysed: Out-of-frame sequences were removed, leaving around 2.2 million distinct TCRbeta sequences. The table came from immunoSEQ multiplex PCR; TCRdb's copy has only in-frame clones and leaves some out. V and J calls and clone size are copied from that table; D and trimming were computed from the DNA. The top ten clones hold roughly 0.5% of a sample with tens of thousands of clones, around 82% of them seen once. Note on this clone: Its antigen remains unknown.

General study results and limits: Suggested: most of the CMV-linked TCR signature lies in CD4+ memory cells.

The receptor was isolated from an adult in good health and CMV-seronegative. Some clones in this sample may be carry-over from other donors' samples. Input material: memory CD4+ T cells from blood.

Here the CDR3 DNA reads TGTGCCAGCAGTGGCGGCGGGATCTCCTCTCTTGAGCAGTACTTC. Amino acid sequence: CASSGGGISSLEQYF. The V call is TRBV6-1, the J call TRBJ2-7; possibly TRBD2 for D (6 bases). The CDR3 loop spans 15 amino acids. The V gene lost 4 bases and the J gene lost 7 bases, with 20 bases spanning the gap. Germline V gene data show CDR1 as MNHNS and CDR2 as SASEGT.